The TCR beta chain described here comes from a study of pediatric ulcerative colitis. Study-wide context: Disease was pancolitis in seven and left-sided in two, histology-confirmed. Study outcomes and limitations: Repertoires came from total lymphocyte DNA, not specific subsets. Blood samples from a couple of patients yielded substantially fewer templates and were excluded from blood-rectal overlap analysis. Rectal repertoires separated controls, mild-moderate and acute severe colitis.

Assay: immunoSEQ multiplex PCR; the TCRdb copy retains only in-frame clones and omits some. The data show approximately 60,000 clones, with 86% seen just once and around 3.3% held by the top ten. As regards this clone: The antigen remains undetermined.

The CDR3 consists of 16 residues. V lost 0 bases, J lost 5 bases, and 9 bases stayed unmatched. Per the germline V gene, CDR1 is GTSNPN and CDR2 is SVGIG (reference sequence). The rearrangement joins TRBV30 to TRBJ2-3; 9 bases are a match to TRBD2. What was sequenced was blood. The origin of this receptor is a boy aged 5-17 years with severe ulcerative colitis. This CDR3 is CAWSVLAGGPRDTQYF. The CDR3 region has the DNA TGTGCCTGGAGTGTACTGGCGGGAGGGCCTCGAGATACGCAGTATTTT.